Here is one T cell receptor beta chain with its context. This table comes from immunoSEQ multiplex PCR, and its TCRdb copy is limited to in-frame clones, with some not included. The sample consists of 450,000 to 500,000 clones, approximately 83% of them appearing once. This sample stems from a study of blood T cell repertoires in COVID-19. About the study: Sources were T cells, B-cell-depleted T cells, or PBMCs; the material itself was cDNA or gDNA.

This sequence was found in a human donor in a cohort sampled during active COVID-19. The specimen was peripheral blood.

CDR3 protein: CAISEEGQGQEKLFF. In DNA form, the CDR3 reads TGTGCCATCAGTGAGGAGGGACAGGGGCAAGAAAAACTGTTTTTT. The chain uses TRBV10-3 and TRBJ1-4; 10 bases agree with TRBD1. From germline, CDR1 is ENHRY and CDR2 SYGVKD. This CDR3 spans 15 amino acids. The ends lost 2 bases at V and 8 bases at J; junction bases unmatched: 5.